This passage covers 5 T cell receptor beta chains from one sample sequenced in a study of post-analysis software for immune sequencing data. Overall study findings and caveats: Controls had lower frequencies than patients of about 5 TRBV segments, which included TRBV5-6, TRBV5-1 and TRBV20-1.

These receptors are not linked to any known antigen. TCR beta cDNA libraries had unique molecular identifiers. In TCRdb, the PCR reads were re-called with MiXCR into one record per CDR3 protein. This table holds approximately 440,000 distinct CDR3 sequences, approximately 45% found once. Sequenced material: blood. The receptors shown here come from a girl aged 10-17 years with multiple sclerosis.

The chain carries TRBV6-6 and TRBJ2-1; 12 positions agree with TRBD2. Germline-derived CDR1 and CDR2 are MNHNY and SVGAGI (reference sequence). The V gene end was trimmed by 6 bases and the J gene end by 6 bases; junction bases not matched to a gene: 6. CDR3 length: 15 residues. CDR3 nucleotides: TGTGCCAGCAGGGGCAGGACTAGCGGGACCAATGAGCAGTTCTTC. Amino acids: CASRGRTSGTNEQFF.

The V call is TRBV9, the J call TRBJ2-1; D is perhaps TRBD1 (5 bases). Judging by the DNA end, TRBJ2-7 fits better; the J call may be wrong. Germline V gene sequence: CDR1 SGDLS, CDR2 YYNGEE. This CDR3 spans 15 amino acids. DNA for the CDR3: TGTGCCAGCAGCGTAGAGGGGTCGTCCTACAATGAGCAGTACTTC. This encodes CASSVEGSSYNEQYF.

This chain's CDR3 is CASSQGGLRLKPRNYEQYF. The CDR3 nucleotides are TGCGCCAGCAGCCAAGGGGGGTTAAGACTGAAGCCCAGGAACTACGAGCAGTACTTC. The chain combines TRBV4-1 with TRBJ2-7; either TRBD1 or TRBD2 may fit D (5 bases each). Germline V gene lookup returns CDR1 MGHRA and CDR2 YSYEKL. The CDR3 has 19 amino acids. The V end was cut by 1 base, the J end by 3 bases, with 25 bases between.

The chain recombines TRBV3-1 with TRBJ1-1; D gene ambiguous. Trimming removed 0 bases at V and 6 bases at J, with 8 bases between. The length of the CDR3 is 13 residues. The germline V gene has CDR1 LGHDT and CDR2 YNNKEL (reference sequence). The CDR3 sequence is CASSQDLGSEAFF. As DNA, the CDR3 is TGTGCCAGCAGCCAAGATCTGGGGTCTGAAGCTTTCTTT.

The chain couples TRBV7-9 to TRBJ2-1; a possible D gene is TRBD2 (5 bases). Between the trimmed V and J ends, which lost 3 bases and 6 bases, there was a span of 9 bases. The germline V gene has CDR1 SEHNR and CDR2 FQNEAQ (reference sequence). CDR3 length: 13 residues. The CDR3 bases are TGTGCCAGCAGCTTGGGAGCGTCCAATGAGCAGTTCTTC. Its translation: CASSLGASNEQFF.